This TCR beta chain appears in the sequencing data of a study of T cell repertoires in cytomegalovirus infection. Study summary: The authors used CMV epitopes that were HLA-C-restricted (recently identified) and HLA-B-restricted (well studied). From public TCR beta signatures came an indication of both CMV infection and matching HLA type.

The study's findings and limits: There were carriers of CMV plus the relevant HLA, and cumulative public TCR beta family frequency identified them. Ex vivo, HLA-C-restricted CMV-specific TCR beta clonotypes prevailed over the rest of the response.

A word on this clonotype: Its antigen is as yet unknown.

MiXCR, run by TCRdb on the reads, gives a single entry per CDR3 protein. The sample includes fewer than 1,000,000 distinct CDR3 sequences, around 32% of them seen just once. Germline V gives CDR1 SEHNR, CDR2 FQNEAQ (reference sequence). V dropped 5 bases and J dropped 7 bases, with 12 bases sitting between them. The CDR3 totals 12 residues. The source was cultured CD8+ T cells from PBMCs, collected from culture after CMV antigen stimulation. The clonotype was recovered from a human donor in good health (CMV status not recorded). Some clones in this sample may be carry-over from other donors' samples. The chain links TRBV7-9 to TRBJ2-7; D is possibly TRBD1 (6 bases). This CDR3 is CASSTGIGEQYV. DNA for the CDR3: TGTGCCAGCAGCACAGGGATCGGGGAGCAGTACGTC.